This T cell receptor beta chain is from a study of control samples from healthy donors and cancer patients. This clone was picked up one time. CDR1 is LNHDA, CDR2 SQIVND, per germline (reference sequence). V lost 1 base to trimming and J lost 8 bases, with 14 bases between them. The CDR3 covers 14 residues. The protocol was immunoSEQ multiplex PCR, while the TCRdb copy is restricted to in-frame clones and leaves out a portion. Among fewer than 200,000 clones listed, 93% were seen once. This chain links TRBV19 with TRBJ1-2; D may be TRBD1 (5 bases). The sample was blood. This receptor was obtained from a woman between 55 and 75 years old in good health. The chain's CDR3 is CASSIGAQGGGYTF. The DNA for the CDR3 is TGTGCCAGTAGTATAGGAGCGCAGGGTGGCGGCTACACCTTC.